This T cell receptor (beta chain) was captured by sequencing in a study of Ad26.COV2.S vaccination and SARS-CoV-2 variants. Study-wide results and caveats: Whether participants received vaccine or placebo, their non-spike TCR breadth was similar. Vaccinated individuals (as opposed to placebo recipients) had higher spike-specific TCR breadth.

A note on this clone: Its antigen remains unknown.

Treatment noted: some 20 received Ad26.COV2.S at low or high dose, single or two shots; five or six received placebo; per-sample allocation not given. Sampling was done on day 63 after the first vaccine or placebo injection. The donor's status was that of an adult aged 18-55 years in Boston. V was pared by 0 bases and J by 6 bases, with 13 bases between. Per germline, CDR1 LNHDA and CDR2 SQIVND (reference sequence). The CDR3 spans 15 residues. Sequencing was performed with immunoSEQ multiplex PCR; in TCRdb, only in-frame clones are kept and a portion is missing. The sample consists of roughly 500,000 clones, 85% to 90% of them appearing once.

The chain carries TRBV19 and TRBJ2-3, with D hard to call. The sequencing used peripheral blood, collected in a trial of Ad26.COV2.S vaccine versus placebo. The clonotype originates from a person aged 18-65 years who received the Ad26.COV2.S COVID-19 vaccine or a placebo. Here the CDR3 DNA reads TGTGCCAGTAGTATAGATCAAGAAGCGTTCGATACGCAGTATTTT. Translation gives CASSIDQEAFDTQYF.